The rows below give T cell receptor beta chains drawn from one sample of a study of CD8+CD57+ T cells in acquired aplastic anemia. TCRdb called the reads again in MiXCR, with one record for every CDR3 protein. The data contain approximately 65,000 distinct CDR3 sequences, about 50% of them singletons. The sample comprised sorted CD4+, CD8+, or CD8+CD57+ T cells (not recorded which) from PBMCs. These receptors were collected from a human donor in good health, serving as a control. Both conserved end residues are part of each CDR3. A D gene is named only where the DNA matches it firmly. Where a row states a size, it is once, few, many or the class of an expanded clone; other rows omit it.

V gene: TRBV7-9; clone size: NA; D gene: TRBD1; J gene: TRBJ1-2; CDR3 length: 12; CDR3 protein: CASSIRQGGYTF; CDR3 DNA: TGTGCCAGCAGCATAAGACAGGGGGGCTACACCTTC
V gene: TRBV15; clone size: NA; D gene: NA; J gene: TRBJ1-2; CDR3 length: 14; CDR3 protein: CATSRKGMWDGYTF; CDR3 DNA: TGTGCCACCAGCAGGAAGGGGATGTGGGATGGCTACACCTTC
V gene: TRBV10-1; clone size: NA; D gene: NA; J gene: TRBJ2-2; CDR3 length: 13; CDR3 protein: CASSHLNTGELFF; CDR3 DNA: TGCGCCAGCAGCCACCTTAACACCGGGGAGCTGTTTTTT
V gene: TRBV24-1; clone size: few; D gene: TRBD2; J gene: TRBJ2-3; CDR3 length: 17; CDR3 protein: CATSDPVTSGRADTQYF; CDR3 DNA: TGTGCCACCAGTGACCCAGTGACTAGCGGGAGGGCGGATACGCAGTATTTT
V gene: TRBV7-8; clone size: NA; D gene: TRBD2; J gene: TRBJ2-7; CDR3 length: 13; CDR3 protein: CASGLGGLEEQYF; CDR3 DNA: TGTGCCAGCGGATTGGGAGGGCTCGAGGAGCAGTACTTC
V gene: TRBV10-3; clone size: NA; D gene: TRBD1; J gene: TRBJ1-2; CDR3 length: 16; CDR3 protein: CAIRARTGDTNYGYTF; CDR3 DNA: TGTGCCATCAGGGCTCGGACAGGGGATACTAACTATGGCTACACCTTC
V gene: TRBV10-3; clone size: once; D gene: TRBD2; J gene: TRBJ2-3; CDR3 length: 16; CDR3 protein: CATHGAISGGADTQYF; CDR3 DNA: TGTGCCACACACGGCGCGATTAGCGGGGGTGCAGATACGCAGTATTTT
V gene: TRBV9; clone size: many; D gene: TRBD1; J gene: TRBJ2-7; CDR3 length: 15; CDR3 protein: CASSPRSGQAYEQYF; CDR3 DNA: TGTGCCAGCAGCCCCAGATCGGGACAGGCCTACGAGCAGTACTTC
V gene: TRBV2; clone size: few; D gene: TRBD2; J gene: TRBJ2-7; CDR3 length: 15; CDR3 protein: CASSAGSGSGHEQYF; CDR3 DNA: TGTGCCAGCAGTGCCGGTAGCGGGAGCGGGCACGAGCAGTACTTC
V gene: TRBV20-1; clone size: NA; D gene: NA; J gene: TRBJ1-5; CDR3 length: 13; CDR3 protein: CSARYRVDQPQHF; CDR3 DNA: TGCAGTGCTAGGTACAGGGTCGATCAGCCCCAGCATTTT
V gene: TRBV19; clone size: once; D gene: NA; J gene: TRBJ1-6; CDR3 length: 14; CDR3 protein: CASSRLSYNSPLHF; CDR3 DNA: TGTGCCAGTAGTAGACTCTCCTATAATTCACCCCTCCACTTT
V gene: TRBV6-1; clone size: NA; D gene: NA; J gene: TRBJ2-3; CDR3 length: 16; CDR3 protein: CASKAISSLLATTQYF; CDR3 DNA: TGTGCCAGCAAAGCAATTAGCAGTTTGTTAGCGACAACGCAGTATTTT
V gene: TRBV11-2; clone size: NA; D gene: NA; J gene: TRBJ2-7; CDR3 length: 16; CDR3 protein: CASSSVQALPPYGQCF; CDR3 DNA: TGTGCCAGCAGCTCCGTTCAGGCCCTTCCTCCCTACGGGCAGTGCTTC
V gene: TRBV10-2; clone size: once; D gene: NA; J gene: TRBJ2-7; CDR3 length: 13; CDR3 protein: CASSDRVGYEQYF; CDR3 DNA: TGCGCCAGCAGTGACAGGGTGGGCTACGAGCAGTACTTC
V gene: TRBV6-1; clone size: many; D gene: TRBD2; J gene: TRBJ2-3; CDR3 length: 16; CDR3 protein: CASYHTASGRTDTQYF; CDR3 DNA: TGTGCCAGCTACCATACTGCTAGCGGGAGGACAGATACGCAGTATTTT
V gene: TRBV5-1; clone size: many; D gene: TRBD2; J gene: TRBJ2-6; CDR3 length: 17; CDR3 protein: CASSPASGSSEANVLTF; CDR3 DNA: TGCGCCAGCAGCCCGGCTAGCGGGTCCTCTGAGGCCAACGTCCTGACTTTC
V gene: TRBV11-1; clone size: NA; D gene: NA; J gene: TRBJ2-7; CDR3 length: 16; CDR3 protein: CASRLRGPGGSYEQYF; CDR3 DNA: TGTGCCAGCAGACTCCGGGGGCCTGGAGGCTCCTACGAGCAGTACTTC
V gene: TRBV4-2; clone size: NA; D gene: NA; J gene: TRBJ1-2; CDR3 length: 14; CDR3 protein: CASSQGPLGSGYTF; CDR3 DNA: TGTGCCAGCAGCCAAGGACCCCTCGGGTCTGGCTACACCTTC
V gene: TRBV5-1; clone size: NA; D gene: NA; J gene: TRBJ1-2; CDR3 length: 13; CDR3 protein: CASGIGQNYGYTF; CDR3 DNA: TGCGCCAGCGGAATTGGACAGAACTATGGCTACACCTTC
V gene: TRBV9; clone size: many; D gene: NA; J gene: TRBJ1-3; CDR3 length: 12; CDR3 protein: CASSVTGNTIYF; CDR3 DNA: TGTGCCAGCAGCGTAACGGGAAACACCATATATTTT
V gene: TRBV24-1; clone size: NA; D gene: TRBD2; J gene: TRBJ2-1; CDR3 length: 15; CDR3 protein: CATSQLAENTGEQFF; CDR3 DNA: TGTGCCACCAGTCAACTAGCGGAAAACACCGGGGAGCAGTTCTTC
V gene: TRBV10-2; clone size: NA; D gene: NA; J gene: TRBJ1-2; CDR3 length: 13; CDR3 protein: CASSEGGNDGYTF; CDR3 DNA: TGCGCCAGCAGTGAGGGAGGGAACGATGGCTACACCTTC
V gene: TRBV7-3; clone size: NA; D gene: TRBD2; J gene: TRBJ2-3; CDR3 length: 15; CDR3 protein: CASSPTSARTDTQYF; CDR3 DNA: TGTGCCAGCAGTCCGACTAGCGCCCGCACAGATACGCAGTATTTT
V gene: TRBV15; clone size: once; D gene: NA; J gene: TRBJ1-1; CDR3 length: 16; CDR3 protein: CATSRPRAGTNSEAFF; CDR3 DNA: TGTGCCACCAGCAGACCTAGGGCAGGGACGAATTCTGAAGCTTTCTTT
V gene: TRBV7-9; clone size: many; D gene: NA; J gene: TRBJ2-7; CDR3 length: 15; CDR3 protein: CASSLGGRSLYEQYF; CDR3 DNA: TGTGCCAGCAGCCTAGGGGGACGGAGCCTGTACGAGCAGTACTTC
V gene: TRBV5-1; clone size: once; D gene: TRBD2; J gene: TRBJ2-1; CDR3 length: 15; CDR3 protein: CASNLGGLAVNEQFF; CDR3 DNA: TGCGCCAGCAACTTGGGGGGACTAGCAGTCAATGAGCAGTTCTTC
V gene: TRBV24-1; clone size: NA; D gene: TRBD2; J gene: TRBJ2-2; CDR3 length: 16; CDR3 protein: CATSDSFAGDTGELFF; CDR3 DNA: TGTGCCACCAGTGATTCCTTCGCGGGGGATACCGGGGAGCTGTTTTTT
V gene: TRBV10-3; clone size: NA; D gene: NA; J gene: TRBJ2-3; CDR3 length: 15; CDR3 protein: CAIRDSGRPHSEQYF; CDR3 DNA: TGTGCCATCAGGGACTCCGGCCGACCGCACAGTGAGCAGTATTTT
V gene: TRBV2; clone size: NA; D gene: NA; J gene: TRBJ2-1; CDR3 length: 13; CDR3 protein: CASRPGPNNEQFF; CDR3 DNA: TGTGCCAGCAGGCCGGGACCAAACAATGAGCAGTTCTTC
V gene: TRBV19; clone size: NA; D gene: NA; J gene: TRBJ2-2; CDR3 length: 18; CDR3 protein: CASSIPVLRVYDTGELFF; CDR3 DNA: TGTGCCAGTAGTATTCCCGTCCTAAGGGTCTACGACACCGGGGAGCTGTTTTTT
V gene: TRBV20-1; clone size: many; D gene: TRBD2; J gene: TRBJ2-1; CDR3 length: 14; CDR3 protein: CSARGGGRAGEQFF; CDR3 DNA: TGCAGTGCTAGAGGTGGCGGGAGGGCCGGTGAGCAGTTCTTC
V gene: TRBV29-1; clone size: NA; D gene: TRBD2; J gene: TRBJ2-1; CDR3 length: 14; CDR3 protein: CSVDGLAGVREQFF; CDR3 DNA: TGCAGCGTTGATGGACTAGCGGGAGTAAGGGAGCAGTTCTTC
V gene: TRBV5-4; clone size: NA; D gene: TRBD2; J gene: TRBJ2-1; CDR3 length: 15; CDR3 protein: CASSLEPSGNNEQFF; CDR3 DNA: TGTGCCAGCAGCTTGGAGCCTAGCGGAAACAATGAGCAGTTCTTC
V gene: TRBV25-1; clone size: medium-sized; D gene: TRBD1; J gene: TRBJ1-5; CDR3 length: 15; CDR3 protein: CASSEGDRVGQPQHF; CDR3 DNA: TGTGCCAGCAGTGAAGGGGACAGGGTAGGACAGCCCCAGCATTTT
V gene: TRBV20-1; clone size: NA; D gene: TRBD1; J gene: TRBJ1-6; CDR3 length: 14; CDR3 protein: CSARLGTENSPLHF; CDR3 DNA: TGCAGTGCTAGACTCGGGACAGAGAATTCACCCCTCCACTTT
V gene: TRBV9; clone size: NA; D gene: NA; J gene: TRBJ2-1; CDR3 length: 12; CDR3 protein: CASSVPGGEQFF; CDR3 DNA: TGTGCCAGCAGCGTCCCAGGCGGGGAGCAGTTCTTC
V gene: TRBV20-1; clone size: many; D gene: TRBD1; J gene: TRBJ2-7; CDR3 length: 14; CDR3 protein: CSASSGTGPYEQYF; CDR3 DNA: TGCAGTGCTAGTTCCGGGACAGGGCCCTACGAGCAGTACTTC
V gene: TRBV29-1; clone size: NA; D gene: NA; J gene: TRBJ2-3; CDR3 length: 13; CDR3 protein: CSVEDPRRGGQYF; CDR3 DNA: TGCAGCGTTGAAGATCCGCGACGGGGAGGGCAGTATTTT
V gene: TRBV7-6; clone size: many; D gene: TRBD2; J gene: TRBJ2-3; CDR3 length: 16; CDR3 protein: CASSYRLAGKSDTQYF; CDR3 DNA: TGTGCCAGCAGCTACCGACTAGCGGGCAAGTCAGATACGCAGTATTTT
V gene: TRBV6-1; clone size: NA; D gene: TRBD1; J gene: TRBJ1-2; CDR3 length: 15; CDR3 protein: CASRRPTGGLHGYTF; CDR3 DNA: TGTGCCAGCAGGAGACCGACAGGGGGACTCCATGGCTACACCTTC
V gene: TRBV19; clone size: NA; D gene: NA; J gene: TRBJ1-3; CDR3 length: 14; CDR3 protein: CASSIGGYGNTIYF; CDR3 DNA: TGTGCCAGTAGTATTGGGGGTTATGGAAACACCATATATTTT
V gene: TRBV2; clone size: NA; D gene: TRBD1; J gene: TRBJ2-5; CDR3 length: 13; CDR3 protein: CASVFLTGETQYF; CDR3 DNA: TGTGCCAGCGTCTTTCTGACAGGGGAGACCCAGTACTTC
V gene: TRBV20-1; clone size: NA; D gene: NA; J gene: TRBJ2-5; CDR3 length: 13; CDR3 protein: CSASPLRQETQYF; CDR3 DNA: TGCAGTGCTAGCCCACTTCGACAAGAGACCCAGTACTTC
V gene: TRBV20-1; clone size: many; D gene: NA; J gene: TRBJ1-2; CDR3 length: 14; CDR3 protein: CSVPLKGANYGYTF; CDR3 DNA: TGCAGTGTGCCCCTGAAGGGGGCTAACTATGGCTACACCTTC
V gene: TRBV7-2; clone size: few; D gene: TRBD2; J gene: TRBJ2-7; CDR3 length: 13; CDR3 protein: CASSSSGTYEQYF; CDR3 DNA: TGTGCCAGCAGCTCTAGCGGCACCTACGAGCAGTACTTC
V gene: TRBV15; clone size: NA; D gene: TRBD2; J gene: TRBJ2-3; CDR3 length: 16; CDR3 protein: CATSRGAGGVTDTQYF; CDR3 DNA: TGTGCCACCAGCAGAGGGGCGGGGGGAGTGACAGATACGCAGTATTTT
V gene: TRBV6-5; clone size: NA; D gene: TRBD1; J gene: TRBJ2-7; CDR3 length: 15; CDR3 protein: CASSYSRGTGYEQYF; CDR3 DNA: TGTGCCAGCAGTTACTCGCGTGGGACAGGCTACGAGCAGTACTTC
V gene: TRBV2; clone size: few; D gene: NA; J gene: TRBJ1-4; CDR3 length: 13; CDR3 protein: CASGSRSNEKLFF; CDR3 DNA: TGTGCCAGCGGATCACGTAGCAATGAAAAACTGTTTTTT